The clone carrying this T cell receptor beta chain was found a few times. The target antigen is unknown. J gave up 7 bases and V 7 bases, and 13 bases lay outside the gene matches. Germline CDR1 reads SGHTA; CDR2 reads FQGNSA. This CDR3 has 14 amino acids. The sample is drawn from a study of T cell repertoires in cytomegalovirus infection. Study outcomes and limitations: HLA-C-restricted CMV clonotypes gave the most frequent clonotype in two of eight donors. Cumulative public TCR beta family frequency identified CMV carriers with the relevant HLA.

Using its own MiXCR run on the reads, TCRdb lists one record per CDR3 protein. The table lists about 920,000 distinct CDR3 sequences, roughly 30% of them singletons. The sample consisted of cultured CD8+ T cells from PBMCs, taken from culture after CMV antigen stimulation. The J gene is TRBJ2-7, the V gene TRBV7-2; 7 bases are a match to TRBD2. The TCR comes from a human donor in good health (CMV status not recorded). Some clones in this sample may be carry-over from other donors' samples. The CDR3 nucleotides are TGTGCCAGCACCCCACGGGACTACCCGGGGGAGCAGTACTTC. Protein product: CASTPRDYPGEQYF.